The rows below give T cell receptor beta chains drawn from one sample of a study of shared clonotypes between healthy human individuals. Clones were read by immunoSEQ multiplex PCR, and TCRdb kept only the in-frame ones, dropping some. Of about 640,000 clones listed, 72% were seen once; the top ten hold approximately 1.8%. Sequencing was performed on memory CD4+ T cells sorted from blood. These receptor sequences come from a woman in her twenties or thirties in good health. The CDR3 runs from the conserved cysteine through the conserved F or W. A D gene is named only where the DNA matches it firmly. For some rows the clone size is stated as once, few or many, or as a class when expanded; others skip it.

clone size: .
CDR3 length: 15
V gene: TRBV5-1
D gene: TRBD2
J gene: TRBJ2-7
CDR3 protein: CASSQGLAGGLEQYF

clone size: .
CDR3 length: 14
V gene: TRBV9
D gene: .
J gene: TRBJ1-3
CDR3 protein: CASSVGTGSYTIYF

clone size: many
CDR3 length: 14
V gene: TRBV29-1
D gene: TRBD1
J gene: TRBJ1-2
CDR3 protein: CSVEDLRQGYGYTF

clone size: once
CDR3 length: 17
V gene: TRBV6-4
D gene: .
J gene: TRBJ2-3
CDR3 protein: CASSPVSGTGSTDTQYF

clone size: .
CDR3 length: 14
V gene: TRBV30
D gene: TRBD1
J gene: TRBJ1-2
CDR3 protein: CAARWTGKDYGYTF

clone size: .
CDR3 length: 14
V gene: TRBV27
D gene: .
J gene: TRBJ1-5
CDR3 protein: CASSLGYSNQPQHF

clone size: .
CDR3 length: 14
V gene: TRBV7-3
D gene: TRBD1
J gene: TRBJ2-4
CDR3 protein: CASSDPGQGNIQYF

clone size: .
CDR3 length: 13
V gene: TRBV7-2
D gene: .
J gene: TRBJ2-7
CDR3 protein: CASSLGQNYEQYF

clone size: many
CDR3 length: 15
V gene: TRBV28
D gene: TRBD2
J gene: TRBJ2-7
CDR3 protein: CASRPKLAGVYEQYF

clone size: .
CDR3 length: 16
V gene: TRBV7-8
D gene: TRBD2
J gene: TRBJ2-1
CDR3 protein: CASSVSSGSAYNEQFF

clone size: .
CDR3 length: 16
V gene: TRBV19
D gene: TRBD1
J gene: TRBJ2-3
CDR3 protein: CASSTTGTGVSDTQYF

clone size: .
CDR3 length: 16
V gene: TRBV18
D gene: TRBD1
J gene: TRBJ1-3
CDR3 protein: CASSPTQGPSGNTIYF

clone size: .
CDR3 length: 13
V gene: TRBV27
D gene: .
J gene: TRBJ2-5
CDR3 protein: CASSSQGGETQYF

clone size: few
CDR3 length: 14
V gene: TRBV5-1
D gene: .
J gene: TRBJ2-1
CDR3 protein: CASSNSGGYNEQFF

clone size: .
CDR3 length: 13
V gene: TRBV30
D gene: .
J gene: TRBJ2-1
CDR3 protein: CAWSVQAYNEQFF

clone size: .
CDR3 length: 17
V gene: TRBV11-2
D gene: .
J gene: TRBJ2-7
CDR3 protein: CASSLAPGRRSSYEQYF

clone size: .
CDR3 length: 14
V gene: TRBV10-2
D gene: TRBD2
J gene: TRBJ2-1
CDR3 protein: CASRLSGDYNEQFF

clone size: few
CDR3 length: 16
V gene: TRBV19
D gene: .
J gene: TRBJ1-2
CDR3 protein: CASISAPGQGPYGYTF

clone size: .
CDR3 length: 20
V gene: TRBV6-1
D gene: TRBD1
J gene: TRBJ1-5
CDR3 protein: CASSERDRGFGGRSNQPQHF

clone size: .
CDR3 length: 17
V gene: TRBV4-1
D gene: .
J gene: TRBJ2-1
CDR3 protein: CASSQRGAPPLNNEQFF

clone size: .
CDR3 length: 18
V gene: TRBV5-6
D gene: .
J gene: TRBJ1-5
CDR3 protein: CASSLARSVREANQPQHF

clone size: .
CDR3 length: 11
V gene: TRBV6-5
D gene: .
J gene: TRBJ2-3
CDR3 protein: CASTSTDTQYF

clone size: .
CDR3 length: 15
V gene: TRBV4-1
D gene: .
J gene: TRBJ1-1
CDR3 protein: CASSQERPRGPEAFF

clone size: .
CDR3 length: 11
V gene: TRBV27
D gene: .
J gene: TRBJ2-7
CDR3 protein: CASGRTYEQYF

clone size: .
CDR3 length: 13
V gene: TRBV29-1
D gene: TRBD2
J gene: .
CDR3 protein: CAGGREPGYEQYF

clone size: .
CDR3 length: 15
V gene: TRBV27
D gene: .
J gene: TRBJ1-1
CDR3 protein: CASSSAGEGNTEAFF

clone size: few
CDR3 length: 15
V gene: TRBV5-1
D gene: TRBD2
J gene: TRBJ2-3
CDR3 protein: CASSFSAGATDTQYF

clone size: many
CDR3 length: 16
V gene: TRBV7-6
D gene: TRBD2
J gene: TRBJ2-2
CDR3 protein: CASRKTGGASTGELFF

clone size: .
CDR3 length: 15
V gene: TRBV9
D gene: TRBD2
J gene: TRBJ2-3
CDR3 protein: CASSGASGTTDTQYF

clone size: once
CDR3 length: 15
V gene: TRBV11-3
D gene: .
J gene: TRBJ2-3
CDR3 protein: CASSSGPGGTDTQYF

clone size: once
CDR3 length: 15
V gene: TRBV4-1
D gene: TRBD2
J gene: TRBJ2-7
CDR3 protein: CASSQAWGTSPEQYF

clone size: .
CDR3 length: 12
V gene: TRBV6-6
D gene: .
J gene: TRBJ2-2
CDR3 protein: CASSRSTGELFF

clone size: .
CDR3 length: 11
V gene: TRBV5-8
D gene: .
J gene: TRBJ2-1
CDR3 protein: CASSFSRTQFF

clone size: once
CDR3 length: 16
V gene: TRBV28
D gene: TRBD1
J gene: TRBJ1-2
CDR3 protein: CASSYRFGQGNKGYTF

clone size: .
CDR3 length: 17
V gene: TRBV19
D gene: .
J gene: TRBJ2-6
CDR3 protein: CASSIDPGTSGANVLTF

clone size: .
CDR3 length: 13
V gene: TRBV28
D gene: TRBD1
J gene: TRBJ2-4
CDR3 protein: CASQRGLKNIQYF

clone size: .
CDR3 length: 13
V gene: TRBV5-1
D gene: TRBD1
J gene: TRBJ2-5
CDR3 protein: CASSPRGPETQYF

clone size: .
CDR3 length: 15
V gene: TRBV7-9
D gene: .
J gene: TRBJ2-1
CDR3 protein: CASSLMSSIYNEQFF

clone size: .
CDR3 length: 19
V gene: TRBV27
D gene: TRBD1
J gene: TRBJ1-1
CDR3 protein: CASPPFARQGGLMNTEAFF

clone size: .
CDR3 length: 14
V gene: TRBV11-2
D gene: .
J gene: TRBJ1-2
CDR3 protein: CASSLGPTDYGYTF

clone size: .
CDR3 length: 14
V gene: TRBV19
D gene: .
J gene: TRBJ1-5
CDR3 protein: CASSMGTENQPQHF

clone size: .
CDR3 length: 18
V gene: TRBV7-2
D gene: TRBD2
J gene: TRBJ2-2
CDR3 protein: CASSPLSSGRAGAGELFF

clone size: .
CDR3 length: 13
V gene: TRBV11-2
D gene: .
J gene: TRBJ2-5
CDR3 protein: CASSQGAVETQYF

clone size: .
CDR3 length: 14
V gene: TRBV28
D gene: TRBD1
J gene: TRBJ2-7
CDR3 protein: CASEGTGSFYEQYF

clone size: .
CDR3 length: 16
V gene: TRBV2
D gene: TRBD2
J gene: TRBJ2-2
CDR3 protein: CASSSLAGVPTGELFF

clone size: .
CDR3 length: 14
V gene: TRBV9
D gene: .
J gene: TRBJ2-5
CDR3 protein: CASSVGGSGETQYF

clone size: once
CDR3 length: 14
V gene: TRBV5-1
D gene: .
J gene: TRBJ2-7
CDR3 protein: CASSLAWSSYEQYF

clone size: .
CDR3 length: 14
V gene: TRBV5-4
D gene: .
J gene: TRBJ2-5
CDR3 protein: CASSLRLALETQYF

clone size: .
CDR3 length: 15
V gene: TRBV5-4
D gene: .
J gene: TRBJ2-5
CDR3 protein: CASSLGVGSQETQYF

clone size: .
CDR3 length: 13
V gene: TRBV11-1
D gene: TRBD1
J gene: TRBJ1-2
CDR3 protein: CASSSQGARGYTF

clone size: once
CDR3 length: 14
V gene: TRBV5-1
D gene: .
J gene: TRBJ2-7
CDR3 protein: CASSSSAPAYEQYF

clone size: once
CDR3 length: 17
V gene: TRBV4-1
D gene: .
J gene: TRBJ1-2
CDR3 protein: CASSLSGGQGNIRGYTF

clone size: .
CDR3 length: 15
V gene: TRBV28
D gene: TRBD2
J gene: TRBJ2-2
CDR3 protein: CAATSGAGGSGELFF